A single sample is the source of the 29 T cell receptor beta chains below, sequenced in a study of T cell repertoires in ileal Crohn's disease. Libraries were prepared by immunoSEQ multiplex PCR; TCRdb keeps only in-frame clonotypes and omits some of them. This table holds roughly 13,000 clones, around 79% found once. Sample: ileal tissue. All receptors derive from an adult with Crohn's disease.

Details on this clone: Other DNA variants within this sample encode the same CDR3. The CDR3 region is CAWQGPSLNEKLFF. The CDR3 coding sequence is TGTGCCTGGCAGGGTCCCTCGCTTAATGAAAAACTGTTTTTT. The chain links TRBV30 to TRBJ1-4, with TRBD1 as a possible D gene (5 bases). V gave up 5 bases and J gave up 4 bases, with 14 bases separating them. Per the germline V gene, CDR1 is GTSNPN and CDR2 is SVGIG (reference sequence). This CDR3 is built from 14 residues.

This chain uses TRBV7-2 with TRBJ1-6, with a possible D match to TRBD1 (5 bases). Germline CDR1 SGHTA, CDR2 FQGNSA. This CDR3 comprises 15 residues. V lost 5 bases to trimming and J lost 7 bases, with 15 bases between them. CDR3 sequence: CASSPTGGGNSPLHF. In DNA, the CDR3 is TGTGCCAGCAGCCCGACGGGGGGAGGGAATTCACCCCTCCACTTT.

The rearrangement joins TRBV29-1 to TRBJ2-7, with 10 bases fitting TRBD1. V was pared by 8 bases and J by 4 bases, with 8 bases of the junction left unmatched. The CDR3 sequence is 13 residues long. Germline CDR1 SQVTM, CDR2 ANQGSEA. The CDR3, as DNA: TGCAGCACGCGACAGGGGGCGGGATACGAGCAGTACTTC. Amino acids: CSTRQGAGYEQYF.

The CDR3 DNA reads as TGCAGCGTTGAAGTTCCAGGTCACACCGGGGAGCTGTTTTTT. Its protein is CSVEVPGHTGELFF. The rearrangement uses TRBV29-1 and TRBJ2-2; D gene uncertain. Trimming took off 1 base at V and 3 bases at J, with 9 bases between the two ends. Germline CDR1 is SQVTM and CDR2 is ANQGSEA. The CDR3 has 14 amino acids.

This rearrangement joins TRBV9 to TRBJ2-4; D might be TRBD2 (6 bases). Trimming removed 2 bases from V and 1 base from J, with 7 bases in between. Germline loops: CDR1 SGDLS, CDR2 YYNGEE. The CDR3 has 14 amino acids. CDR3 nucleotides: TGTGCCAGCAGCGTGGGGGGTGCCAAAAACATTCAGTACTTC. Translated, it gives CASSVGGAKNIQYF.

The genes are TRBV6-5 and TRBJ2-1; 14 bases agree with TRBD2. The V and J ends lost 4 bases and 7 bases, in that order; junction bases with no gene match: 6. CDR3 size: 16 residues. The germline V gene encodes CDR1 MNHEY and CDR2 SVGAGI. In DNA, the CDR3 is TGTGCCAGCAGTTCCCGACTAGCGGGGGGGCCAAATGAGCAGTTCTTC. Translation: CASSSRLAGGPNEQFF.

CDR3 sequence (DNA): TGTGCCAGCAGTGAAGGTTACAGAACAGGAGTAATTAGTCAGCCCCAGCATTTT. Its translation: CASSEGYRTGVISQPQHF. The chain recombines TRBV6-1 with TRBJ1-5, with D maybe TRBD1 (5 bases). Germline V gives CDR1 MNHNS, CDR2 SASEGT. This CDR3 comprises 18 residues. V lost 1 base to trimming and J lost 6 bases, with 22 bases between them.

The chain combines TRBV6-1 with TRBJ2-7, with 8 bases lining up with TRBD2. The length of the CDR3 is 15 residues. Germline V gives CDR1 MNHNS, CDR2 SASEGT. Losses at the gene ends were 5 bases for V and 0 bases for J; bases not matched to a gene: 6. The CDR3 loop reads CASSLSGAHSYEQYF. DNA for the CDR3: TGTGCCAGCAGTCTTAGCGGGGCTCACTCCTACGAGCAGTACTTC.

This clone was picked up a small number of times. The chain carries TRBV9 and TRBJ1-1; 10 positions agree with TRBD1. The V gene's germline CDR1 is SGDLS and CDR2 YYNGEE. V lost 3 bases, J lost 4 bases, and 3 bases stayed unmatched. This CDR3 contains 14 residues. The CDR3 DNA sequence: TGTGCCAGCAGCGGCGGGACAGGGGCCACTGAAGCTTTCTTT. Its protein is CASSGGTGATEAFF.

The chain joins TRBV6-5 to TRBJ1-3, with D possibly matching TRBD1 (5 bases). The V end was cut by 6 bases, the J end by 0 bases, with 12 bases between. Per germline, CDR1 MNHEY and CDR2 SVGAGI. The CDR3 has 15 residues. CDR3 DNA: TGTGCCAGCAGCCCGACAGTAAGCTCTGGAAACACCATATATTTT. Translating it yields CASSPTVSSGNTIYF.

This chain connects TRBV5-8 to TRBJ2-7; a possible D gene is TRBD2 (6 bases). The V end lost 4 bases, the J end lost 5 bases, and 16 bases lay between the germline ends. This CDR3 contains 14 residues. Germline V CDR1 and CDR2: SGHTS, YDEGEE. In DNA, the CDR3 is TGTGCCAGCAGCCAAGAAGGGCGGGGCGACGAGCAGTACTTC. Its protein is CASSQEGRGDEQYF.

V is TRBV7-2 and J is TRBJ1-1, with 10 bases aligning to TRBD1. The germline CDR1 and CDR2 sequences are SGHTA and FQGNSA. The junction had 7 bases not matched to a gene; V was cut back by 5 bases and J by 4 bases. The CDR3 loop spans 15 amino acids. DNA of the CDR3: TGTGCCAGCAGCCGACAGGGGGCGCTGGGCACTGAAGCTTTCTTT. Residues: CASSRQGALGTEAFF.

The rearrangement links TRBV29-1 to TRBJ2-7; 9 bases align to TRBD2. The trim removed 5 bases at V and 0 bases at J, leaving 5 bases unmatched. This CDR3 has 14 residues. The germline CDR1 and CDR2 sequences are SQVTM and ANQGSEA. The CDR3 DNA follows: TGCAGCGTTATTGGAGCGGGAGGCTCCTACGAGCAGTACTTC. Its translation is CSVIGAGGSYEQYF.

The chain joins TRBV28 to TRBJ2-1; 11 nucleotides line up with TRBD2. Per the germline V gene, CDR1 is MDHEN and CDR2 is SYDVKM. The CDR3 length is 15 residues. J gave up 7 bases and V 3 bases, and 5 bases lay outside the gene matches. CDR3 in amino acids: CASSFLSGGVNEQFF. In nucleotides, the CDR3 is TGTGCCAGCAGTTTTCTTAGCGGGGGGGTAAATGAGCAGTTCTTC.

The V call is TRBV5-4, the J call TRBJ1-2; maybe TRBD1 (6 bases). The CDR3 totals 15 residues. Trimming left V 0 bases short and J 1 base short, with 10 bases between. Germline V gene data show CDR1 as SGHNT and CDR2 as YYREEE (reference sequence). The CDR3 reads CASSLDTGLNYGYTF. CDR3 DNA sequence: TGTGCCAGCAGCTTGGACACAGGGCTTAACTATGGCTACACCTTC.

This chain connects TRBV27 to TRBJ2-3, with TRBD2 matching over 11 bases. The J segment lost 5 bases and the V segment lost 3 bases, leaving 4 bases of the junction unmatched. Per the germline V gene, CDR1 is MNHEY and CDR2 is SMNVEV (reference sequence). The CDR3 spans 15 residues. CDR3 DNA sequence: TGTGCCAGCAGTTTTAGCGGGGGGGCCGTAGATACGCAGTATTTT. Its protein is CASSFSGGAVDTQYF.

The chain links TRBV6-6 to TRBJ2-7; 10 bases match TRBD2. Trimming removed 0 bases from V and 2 bases from J; junction bases left unmatched: 1. The CDR3 covers 15 residues. The V gene's germline CDR1 is MNHNY and CDR2 SVGAGI (reference sequence). CDR3 sequence: CASSYSSGGAYEQYF. CDR3 sequence (DNA): TGTGCCAGCAGTTACTCGAGCGGGGGGGCCTACGAGCAGTACTTC.

The chain joins TRBV7-9 to TRBJ1-3, with D maybe TRBD1 (6 bases). Germline V gene lookup returns CDR1 SEHNR and CDR2 FQNEAQ (reference sequence). This CDR3 contains 16 residues. V dropped 2 bases and J dropped 0 bases, with 11 bases sitting between them. CDR3 DNA: TGTGCCAGCAGCTTACGGCACAGGGACTCTGGAAACACCATATATTTT. Residues: CASSLRHRDSGNTIYF. The full variable domain, its missing parts supplied by reference TRBV7-9 and TRBJ1-3, is DTGVSQNPRHKITKRGQNVTFRCDPISEHNRLYWYRQTLGQGPEFLTYFQNEAQLEKSRLLSDRFSAERPKGSFSTLEIQRTEQGDSAMYLCASSLRHRDSGNTIYFGEGSWLTVV.

This chain links TRBV7-2 with TRBJ2-3; perhaps TRBD2 as D (5 bases). Trimming stripped 1 base from V and 8 bases from J, with 13 bases between. The CDR3 sequence is 14 residues long. The germline V gene encodes CDR1 SGHTA and CDR2 FQGNSA. As DNA, the CDR3 is TGTGCCAGCAGCTTAGGACCATCCGCGGGTACGCAGTATTTT. Protein: CASSLGPSAGTQYF.

The gene calls are TRBV6-5 and TRBJ2-2, with D possibly matching TRBD2 (5 bases). The CDR3 consists of 16 residues. Germline V gene lookup returns CDR1 MNHEY and CDR2 SVGAGI. V was clipped by 0 bases and J by 2 bases, with 10 bases between them. CDR3 coding DNA: TGTGCCAGCAGTTACTCGAAAGGAGGAAACACCGGGGAGCTGTTTTTT. Protein product: CASSYSKGGNTGELFF.

This clone was observed once. This chain uses TRBV29-1 with TRBJ2-3, with TRBD2 matching 11 bases. This CDR3 has 16 residues. Per the germline V gene, CDR1 is SQVTM and CDR2 is ANQGSEA. The J segment lost 5 bases and the V segment lost 4 bases, leaving 11 bases of the junction unmatched. The CDR3 sequence: CSVVGPLTSGGDTQYF. The CDR3 DNA follows: TGCAGCGTTGTGGGCCCCTTAACTAGCGGGGGAGATACGCAGTATTTT.

About this clone itself: The germline gene is not matched at one end of the junction; a read error may be the cause. The CDR3 spells CASSLASGANGQFF. In DNA, the CDR3 is TGCGCCAGCAGCTTGGCCTCTGGGGCGAATGGGCAGTTCTTC. V usage is TRBV5-1 and J usage is TRBJ2-1, with D maybe TRBD1 (5 bases). Germline V lookup: CDR1 SGHRS, CDR2 YFSETQ. This CDR3 has 14 residues.

The V gene is TRBV5-4, the J gene TRBJ2-6; a possible D gene is TRBD1 (5 bases). The CDR3 spans 15 residues. Trimming took off 4 bases at V and 0 bases at J, with 8 bases between the two ends. Germline loops: CDR1 SGHNT, CDR2 YYREEE (reference sequence). The CDR3 sequence: CASSADSSGANVLTF. The CDR3 DNA sequence: TGTGCCAGCAGCGCAGACAGCTCTGGGGCCAACGTCCTGACTTTC.

On this clone: This sample includes further DNA sequences coding for the same CDR3. The V call is TRBV29-1, the J call TRBJ2-1, with D perhaps matching TRBD1 (5 bases). The CDR3 loop spans 12 amino acids. Looked up from germline, CDR1 is SQVTM and CDR2 is ANQGSEA. Trimming removed 4 bases from V and 7 bases from J, with 11 bases in between. CDR3 loop: CSVGQGGNEQFF. As DNA, the CDR3 is TGCAGCGTTGGCCAGGGTGGGAATGAGCAGTTCTTC.

V usage is TRBV30 and J usage is TRBJ1-1; D perhaps matches TRBD1 (5 bases). V shed 4 bases and J shed 0 bases, with 18 bases lying between them. The CDR3 is 16 residues long. Germline V gene lookup returns CDR1 GTSNPN and CDR2 SVGIG (reference sequence). The CDR3 reads CAWTGGGQIMNTEAFF. The CDR3 coding sequence is TGTGCCTGGACCGGGGGAGGACAAATCATGAACACTGAAGCTTTCTTT.

The CDR3 protein is CASSQLVRGEAFF. CDR3 nucleotide sequence: TGCGCCAGCAGCCAGTTAGTTAGGGGGGAAGCTTTCTTT. The genes are TRBV4-1 and TRBJ1-1; perhaps TRBD1 as D (6 bases). The CDR3 totals 13 residues. Trimming removed 3 bases from V and 8 bases from J, with 13 bases in between. Germline-derived CDR1 and CDR2 are MGHRA and YSYEKL.

The V and J genes are TRBV19 and TRBJ1-6; no clear D gene. The CDR3 has 15 amino acids. Trimming cost V 5 bases and J 9 bases, with 17 bases left between them. Looked up from germline, CDR1 is LNHDA and CDR2 is SQIVND (reference sequence). The CDR3 spells CASSPRDIDGSPLHF. CDR3 bases: TGTGCCAGTAGTCCTCGTGACATCGATGGTTCACCCCTCCACTTT. The full variable domain, completed using reference TRBV19 and TRBJ1-6, is DGGITQSPKYLFRKEGQNVTLSCEQNLNHDAMYWYRQDPGQGLRLIYYSQIVNDFQKGDIAEGYSVSREKKESFPLTVTSAQKNPTAFYLCASSPRDIDGSPLHFGNGTRLTVT.

CDR3 protein: CASTPRTGVNTEAFF. Here the CDR3 DNA reads TGTGCCAGCACCCCTAGGACAGGGGTGAACACTGAAGCTTTCTTT. The V and J genes are TRBV2 and TRBJ1-1; 9 bases map to TRBD1. With V trimmed by 7 bases and J by 0 bases, 6 bases remained unmatched. Germline assignment: CDR1 SNHLY and CDR2 FYNNEI. CDR3 size: 15 residues.

A word on this clone: A junction end diverges from the germline sequence, so it may reflect a read error. The genes are TRBV7-7 and TRBJ2-5; D is possibly TRBD2 (5 bases). The CDR3 runs to 14 residues. Germline V gene sequence: CDR1 SSHAT, CDR2 FNYEAQ (reference sequence). The CDR3 DNA reads as TGTGCTAGCAGCTTAGCGCTGGGCTTAGAGACCCAGTACTTC. Translating gives CASSLALGLETQYF.